Detailed here is one TCR beta chain. The sample originates from a study of blood T cell repertoires in COVID-19. Per the original methods: Amplification of reference gene primers provided the estimated nucleated cell counts. The assay was immunoSEQ multiplex PCR, and TCRdb's table has in-frame clones only and misses some. The V and J calls and clone size are taken from that table; D and trimming were inferred from the DNA. Among roughly 250,000 clones, approximately 87% were seen once, and the ten largest hold around 7.8%. There are 18 residues in the CDR3. The V and J ends lost 2 bases and 5 bases respectively, with 24 bases between them. The germline V gene has CDR1 SGHDN and CDR2 FVKESK.

The rearrangement joins TRBV14 to TRBJ1-1; D gene ambiguous. The sequenced material came from peripheral blood. The clonotype originates from a human donor in a cohort sampled during active COVID-19. CDR3 DNA sequence: TGTGCCAGCAGCCAAAAACCGCCGATATACATGAACGTAACTGAAGCTTTCTTT. This gives the protein CASSQKPPIYMNVTEAFF.